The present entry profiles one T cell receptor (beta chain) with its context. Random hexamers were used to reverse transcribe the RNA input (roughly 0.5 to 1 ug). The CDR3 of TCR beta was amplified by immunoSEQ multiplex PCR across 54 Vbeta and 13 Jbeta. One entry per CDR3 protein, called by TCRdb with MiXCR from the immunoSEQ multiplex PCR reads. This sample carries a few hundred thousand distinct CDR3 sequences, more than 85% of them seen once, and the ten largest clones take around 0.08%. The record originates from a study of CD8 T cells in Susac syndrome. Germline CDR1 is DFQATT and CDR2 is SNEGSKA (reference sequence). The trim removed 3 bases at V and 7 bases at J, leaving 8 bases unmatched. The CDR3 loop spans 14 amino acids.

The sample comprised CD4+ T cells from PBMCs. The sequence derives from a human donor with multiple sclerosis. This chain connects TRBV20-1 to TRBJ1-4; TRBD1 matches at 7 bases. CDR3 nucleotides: TGCAGTGCTAGGGGACGGACAGGAACTGAAAAACTGTTTTTT. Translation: CSARGRTGTEKLFF.